A single TCR beta chain is shown here with its context. The sample is drawn from a study of blood T cell repertoires in COVID-19. Produced via immunoSEQ multiplex PCR; TCRdb's table is partial and in-frame only. The table shows around 110,000 clones, with under 85% occurring only once. V trimming: 1 base; J trimming: 0 bases; junction bases outside the gene matches: 5. Germline V lookup: CDR1 SGHAT, CDR2 FQNNGV. There are 16 residues in the CDR3. The clonotype originates from a woman in her fifties or sixties with acute or convalescent COVID-19. The material sequenced was peripheral blood. This chain uses TRBV11-2 with TRBJ1-1; 7 positions agree with TRBD1. The CDR3 DNA follows: TGTGCCAGCAGCTTAGGACAGGGTAGGGTGAACACTGAAGCTTTCTTT. Its protein product is CASSLGQGRVNTEAFF.